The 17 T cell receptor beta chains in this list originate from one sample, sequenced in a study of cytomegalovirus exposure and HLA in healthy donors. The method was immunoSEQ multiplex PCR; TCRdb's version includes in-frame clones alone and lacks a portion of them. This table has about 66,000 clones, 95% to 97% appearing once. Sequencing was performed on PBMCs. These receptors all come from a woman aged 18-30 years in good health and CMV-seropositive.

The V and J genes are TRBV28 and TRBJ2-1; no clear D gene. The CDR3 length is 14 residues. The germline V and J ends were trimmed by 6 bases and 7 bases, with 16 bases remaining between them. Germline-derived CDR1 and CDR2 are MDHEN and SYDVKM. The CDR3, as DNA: TGTGCCAGCAGCCCCCCCTTTGGGCTGAATGAGCAGTTCTTC. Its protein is CASSPPFGLNEQFF.

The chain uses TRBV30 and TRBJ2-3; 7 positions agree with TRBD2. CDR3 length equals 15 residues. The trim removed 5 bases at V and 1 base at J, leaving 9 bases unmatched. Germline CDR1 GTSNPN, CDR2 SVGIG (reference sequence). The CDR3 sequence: CAWSGGEGGTDTQYF. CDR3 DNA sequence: TGTGCCTGGTCTGGAGGGGAGGGCGGCACAGATACGCAGTATTTT.

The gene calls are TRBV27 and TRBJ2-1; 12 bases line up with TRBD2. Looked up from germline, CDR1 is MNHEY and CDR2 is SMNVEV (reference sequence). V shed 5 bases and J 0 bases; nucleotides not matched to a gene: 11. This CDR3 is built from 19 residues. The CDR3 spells CASSRSGLAGASSYNEQFF. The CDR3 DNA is TGTGCCAGCAGTCGATCGGGACTAGCGGGCGCCAGCTCCTACAATGAGCAGTTCTTC.

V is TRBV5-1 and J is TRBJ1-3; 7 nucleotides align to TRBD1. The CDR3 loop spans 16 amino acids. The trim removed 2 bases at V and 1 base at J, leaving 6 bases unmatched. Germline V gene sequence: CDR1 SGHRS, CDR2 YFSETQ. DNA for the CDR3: TGCGCCAGCAGCTTCGATGCCAGGGGGTCTGGAAACACCATATATTTT. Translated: CASSFDARGSGNTIYF. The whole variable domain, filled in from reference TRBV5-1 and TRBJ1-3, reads KAGVTQTPRYLIKTRGQQVTLSCSPISGHRSVSWYQQTPGQGLQFLFEYFSETQRNKGNFPGRFSGRQFSNSRSEMNVSTLELGDSALYLCASSFDARGSGNTIYFGEGSWLTVV.

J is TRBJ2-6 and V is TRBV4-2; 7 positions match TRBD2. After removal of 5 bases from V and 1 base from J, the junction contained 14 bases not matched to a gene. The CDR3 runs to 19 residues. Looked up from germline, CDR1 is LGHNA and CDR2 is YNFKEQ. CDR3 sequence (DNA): TGTGCCAGCAGCTCCCCCTTAGCCAGGGACTATTCTGGGGCCAACGTCCTGACTTTC. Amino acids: CASSSPLARDYSGANVLTF.

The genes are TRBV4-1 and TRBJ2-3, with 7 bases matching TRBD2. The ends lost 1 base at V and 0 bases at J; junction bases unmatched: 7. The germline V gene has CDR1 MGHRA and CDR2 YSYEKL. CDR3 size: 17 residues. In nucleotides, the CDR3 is TGCGCCAGCAGCCAAGGACCTAGCGGAACCAGCACAGATACGCAGTATTTT. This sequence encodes CASSQGPSGTSTDTQYF.

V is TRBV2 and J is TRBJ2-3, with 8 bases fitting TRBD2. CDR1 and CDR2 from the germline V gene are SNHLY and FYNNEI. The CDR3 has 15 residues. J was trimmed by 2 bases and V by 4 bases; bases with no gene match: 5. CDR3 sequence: CASSAGGTSTDTQYF. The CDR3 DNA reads TGTGCCAGCAGTGCGGGGGGGACCTCCACAGATACGCAGTATTTT. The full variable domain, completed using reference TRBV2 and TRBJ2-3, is EPEVTQTPSHQVTQMGQEVILRCVPISNHLYFYWYRQILGQKVEFLVSFYNNEISEKSEIFDDQFSVERPDGSNFTLKIRSTKLEDSAMYFCASSAGGTSTDTQYFGPGTRLTVL.

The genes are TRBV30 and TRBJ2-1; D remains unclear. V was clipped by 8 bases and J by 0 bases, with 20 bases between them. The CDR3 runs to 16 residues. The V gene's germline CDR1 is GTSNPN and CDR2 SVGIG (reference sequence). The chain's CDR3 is CAGLYRGASSYNEQFF. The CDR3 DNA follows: TGTGCCGGCCTCTATCGAGGCGCGAGCTCCTACAATGAGCAGTTCTTC. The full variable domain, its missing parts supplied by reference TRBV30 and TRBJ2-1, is SQTIHQWPATLVQPVGSPLSLECTVEGTSNPNLYWYRQAAGRGLQLLFYSVGIGQISSEVPQNLSASRPQDRQFILSSKKLLLSDSGFYLCAGLYRGASSYNEQFFGPGTRLTVL.

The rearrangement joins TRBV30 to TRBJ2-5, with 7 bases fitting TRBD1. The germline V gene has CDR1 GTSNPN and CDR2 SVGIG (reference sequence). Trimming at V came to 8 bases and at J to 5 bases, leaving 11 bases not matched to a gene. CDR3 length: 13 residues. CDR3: CAGARTGGETQYF. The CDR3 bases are TGTGCCGGTGCTCGGACAGGCGGGGAGACCCAGTACTTC.

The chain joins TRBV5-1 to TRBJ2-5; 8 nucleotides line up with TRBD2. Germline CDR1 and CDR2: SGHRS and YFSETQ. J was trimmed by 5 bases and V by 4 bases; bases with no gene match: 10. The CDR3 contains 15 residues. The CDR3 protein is CASSGSGTRGETQYF. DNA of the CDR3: TGCGCCAGCAGCGGGTCCGGGACTAGGGGCGAGACCCAGTACTTC.

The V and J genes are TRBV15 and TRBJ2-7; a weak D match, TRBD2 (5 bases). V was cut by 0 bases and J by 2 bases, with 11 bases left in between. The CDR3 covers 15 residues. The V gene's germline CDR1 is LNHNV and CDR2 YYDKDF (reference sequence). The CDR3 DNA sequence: TGTGCCACCAGCAGAGATGGCGGGCCAGCCTACGAGCAGTACTTC. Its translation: CATSRDGGPAYEQYF.

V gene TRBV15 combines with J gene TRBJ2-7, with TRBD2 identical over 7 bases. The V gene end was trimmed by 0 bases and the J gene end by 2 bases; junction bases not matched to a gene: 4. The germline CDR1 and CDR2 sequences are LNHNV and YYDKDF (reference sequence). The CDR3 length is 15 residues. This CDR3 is CATSRDWGGAYEQYF. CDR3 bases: TGTGCCACCAGCAGAGATTGGGGGGGTGCCTACGAGCAGTACTTC.

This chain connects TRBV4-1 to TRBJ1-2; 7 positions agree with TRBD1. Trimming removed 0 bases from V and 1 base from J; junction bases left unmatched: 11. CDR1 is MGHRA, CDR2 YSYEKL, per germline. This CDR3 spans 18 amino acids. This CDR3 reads CASSQDRAGQSFNYGYTF. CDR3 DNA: TGCGCCAGCAGCCAAGATCGTGCGGGACAGTCTTTTAACTATGGCTACACCTTC.

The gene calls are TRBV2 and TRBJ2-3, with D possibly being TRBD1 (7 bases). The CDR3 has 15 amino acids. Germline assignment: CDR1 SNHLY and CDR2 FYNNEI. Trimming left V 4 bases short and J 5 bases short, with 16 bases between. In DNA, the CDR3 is TGTGCCAGCAGTGTACGACAGGGAGGTCTAGATACGCAGTATTTT. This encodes CASSVRQGGLDTQYF.

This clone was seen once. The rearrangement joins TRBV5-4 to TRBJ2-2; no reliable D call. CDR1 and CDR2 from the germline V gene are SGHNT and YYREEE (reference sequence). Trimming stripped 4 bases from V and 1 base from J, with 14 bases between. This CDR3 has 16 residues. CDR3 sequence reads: CASSPRGSWNTGELFF. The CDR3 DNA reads TGTGCCAGCAGCCCCCGTGGTAGCTGGAACACCGGGGAGCTGTTTTTT.

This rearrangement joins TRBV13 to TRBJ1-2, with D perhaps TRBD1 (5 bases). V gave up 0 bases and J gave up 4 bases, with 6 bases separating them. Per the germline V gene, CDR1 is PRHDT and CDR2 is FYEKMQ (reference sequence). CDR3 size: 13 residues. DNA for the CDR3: TGTGCCAGCAGCTTAGGCAGGGTCTATGGCTACACCTTC. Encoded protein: CASSLGRVYGYTF.

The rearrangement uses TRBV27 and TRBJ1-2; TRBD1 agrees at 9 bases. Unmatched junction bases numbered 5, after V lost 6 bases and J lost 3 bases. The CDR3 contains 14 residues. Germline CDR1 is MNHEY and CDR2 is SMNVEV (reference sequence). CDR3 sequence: CASSRTGGDYGYTF. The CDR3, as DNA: TGTGCCAGCAGCCGTACAGGGGGCGACTATGGCTACACCTTC.